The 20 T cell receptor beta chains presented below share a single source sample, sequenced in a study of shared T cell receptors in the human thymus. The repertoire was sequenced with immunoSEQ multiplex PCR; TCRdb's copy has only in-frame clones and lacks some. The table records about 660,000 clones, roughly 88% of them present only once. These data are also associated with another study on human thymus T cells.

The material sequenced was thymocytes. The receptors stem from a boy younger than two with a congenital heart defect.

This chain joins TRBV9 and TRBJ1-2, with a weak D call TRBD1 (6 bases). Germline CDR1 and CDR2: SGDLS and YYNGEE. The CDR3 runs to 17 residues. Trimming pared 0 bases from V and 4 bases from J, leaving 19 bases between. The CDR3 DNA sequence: TGTGCCAGCAGCGTAGAGGGTTGGATCGGGGGGGCCTATGGCTACACCTTC. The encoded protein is CASSVEGWIGGAYGYTF.

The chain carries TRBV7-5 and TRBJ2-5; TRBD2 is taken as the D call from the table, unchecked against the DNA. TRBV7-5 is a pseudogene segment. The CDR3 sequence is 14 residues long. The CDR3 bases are TGTGCCTACCAGCGGGAGTTAAGCCAAGAGACCCAGTACTTC. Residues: CAYQRELSQETQYF.

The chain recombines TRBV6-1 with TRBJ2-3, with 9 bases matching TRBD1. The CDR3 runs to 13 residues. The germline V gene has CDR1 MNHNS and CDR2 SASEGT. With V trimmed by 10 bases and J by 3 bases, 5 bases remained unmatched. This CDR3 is CATRQGGTDTQYF. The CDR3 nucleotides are TGTGCCACAAGACAGGGGGGAACAGATACGCAGTATTTT.

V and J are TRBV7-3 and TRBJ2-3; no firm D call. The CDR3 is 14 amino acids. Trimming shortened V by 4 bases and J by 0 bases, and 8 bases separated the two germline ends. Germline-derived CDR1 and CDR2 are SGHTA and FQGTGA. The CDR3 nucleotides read TGTGCCAGCAGCTCGGCGACTAGCACAGATACGCAGTATTTT. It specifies CASSSATSTDTQYF.

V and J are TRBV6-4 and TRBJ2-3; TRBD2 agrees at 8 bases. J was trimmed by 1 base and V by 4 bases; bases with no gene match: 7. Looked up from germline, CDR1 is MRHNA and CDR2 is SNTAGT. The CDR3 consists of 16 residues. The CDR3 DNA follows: TGTGCCAGCAGTGCGCATAGCGGGATCGGCACAGATACGCAGTATTTT. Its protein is CASSAHSGIGTDTQYF.

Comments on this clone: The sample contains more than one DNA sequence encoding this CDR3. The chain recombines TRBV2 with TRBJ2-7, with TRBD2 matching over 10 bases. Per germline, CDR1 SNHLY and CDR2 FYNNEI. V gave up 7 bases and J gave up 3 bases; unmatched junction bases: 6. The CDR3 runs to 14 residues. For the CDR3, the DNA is TGTGCCAGCACCGCCCGACTAGCGGGCTACGAGCAGTACTTC. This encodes CASTARLAGYEQYF.

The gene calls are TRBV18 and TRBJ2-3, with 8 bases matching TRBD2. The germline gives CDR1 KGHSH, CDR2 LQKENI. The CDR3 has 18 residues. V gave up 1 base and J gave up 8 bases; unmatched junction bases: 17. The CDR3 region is CASSPHRGRTRLEPTQYF. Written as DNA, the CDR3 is TGTGCCAGCTCACCACATCGCGGGAGGACAAGGCTCGAGCCTACGCAGTATTTT.

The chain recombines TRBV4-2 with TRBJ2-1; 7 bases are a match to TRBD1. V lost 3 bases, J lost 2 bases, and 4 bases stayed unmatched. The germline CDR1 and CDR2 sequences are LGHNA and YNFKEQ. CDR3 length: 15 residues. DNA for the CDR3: TGTGCCAGCAGCCACCTGGGACAGCCCTACAATGAGCAGTTCTTC. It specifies CASSHLGQPYNEQFF.

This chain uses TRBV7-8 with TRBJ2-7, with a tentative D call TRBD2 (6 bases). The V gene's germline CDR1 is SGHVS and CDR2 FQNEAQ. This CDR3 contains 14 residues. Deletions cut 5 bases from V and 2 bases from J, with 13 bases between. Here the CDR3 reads CASSPRDLPYEQYF. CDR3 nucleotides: TGTGCCAGCAGCCCCCGGGACTTACCCTACGAGCAGTACTTC.

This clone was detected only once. The CDR3 DNA is TGTGCCAGCAGCCTGGGAGGCCGGGACTTATACAATGAGCAGTTCTTC. Protein: CASSLGGRDLYNEQFF. The gene calls are TRBV5-6 and TRBJ2-1; TRBD2 is a possible D gene (6 bases). The CDR3 contains 16 residues. The V end lost 4 bases, the J end lost 4 bases, and 18 bases lay between the germline ends. CDR1 is SGHDT and CDR2 is YYEEEE in the germline V gene.

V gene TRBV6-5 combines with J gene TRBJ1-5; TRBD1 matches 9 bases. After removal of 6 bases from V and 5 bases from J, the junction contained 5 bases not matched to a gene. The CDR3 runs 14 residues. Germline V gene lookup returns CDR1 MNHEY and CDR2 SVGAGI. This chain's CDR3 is CASSPRTGDQPQHF. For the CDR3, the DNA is TGTGCCAGCAGCCCCCGGACAGGGGATCAGCCCCAGCATTTT.

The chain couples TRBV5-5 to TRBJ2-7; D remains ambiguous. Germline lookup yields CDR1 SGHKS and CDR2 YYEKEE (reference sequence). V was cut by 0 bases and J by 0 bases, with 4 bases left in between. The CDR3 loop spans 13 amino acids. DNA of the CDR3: TGTGCCAGCAGCTTGGAGAGCTCCTACGAGCAGTACTTC. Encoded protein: CASSLESSYEQYF.

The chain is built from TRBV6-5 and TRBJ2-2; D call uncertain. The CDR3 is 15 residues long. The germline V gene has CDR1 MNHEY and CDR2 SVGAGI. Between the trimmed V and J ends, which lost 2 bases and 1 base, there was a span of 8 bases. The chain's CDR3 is CASSYIGENTGELFF. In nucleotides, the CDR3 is TGTGCCAGCAGTTACATAGGAGAGAACACCGGGGAGCTGTTTTTT.

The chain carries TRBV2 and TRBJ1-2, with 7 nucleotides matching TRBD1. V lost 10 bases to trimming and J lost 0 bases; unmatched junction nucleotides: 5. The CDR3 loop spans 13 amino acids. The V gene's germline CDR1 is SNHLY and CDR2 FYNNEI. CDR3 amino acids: CATSDRTNYGYTF. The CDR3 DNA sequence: TGTGCCACTTCGGACAGGACTAACTATGGCTACACCTTC.

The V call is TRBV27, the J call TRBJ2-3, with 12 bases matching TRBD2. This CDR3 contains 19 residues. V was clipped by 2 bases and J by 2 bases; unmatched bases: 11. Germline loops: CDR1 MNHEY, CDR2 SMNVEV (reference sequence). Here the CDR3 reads CASSLGSLGLAGHTDTQYF. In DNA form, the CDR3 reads TGTGCCAGCAGTTTAGGGTCCCTGGGACTAGCGGGTCACACAGATACGCAGTATTTT.

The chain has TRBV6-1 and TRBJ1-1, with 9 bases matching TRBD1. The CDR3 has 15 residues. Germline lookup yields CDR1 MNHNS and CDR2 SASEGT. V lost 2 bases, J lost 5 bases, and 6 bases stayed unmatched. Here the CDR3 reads CASSERQGVRTEAFF. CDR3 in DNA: TGTGCCAGCAGTGAACGACAGGGGGTGAGAACTGAAGCTTTCTTT.

CDR3 nucleotide sequence: TGTGCTAGTGGGTTCTGTAGCGGGAGAATCAATGAGCAGTTCTTC. Protein sequence: CASGFCSGRINEQFF. This sequence joins TRBV12-5 and TRBJ2-1; 9 positions match TRBD2. The CDR3 is 15 residues long. In germline, CDR1 is LGHNT, CDR2 FRNRAP. V was pared by 6 bases and J by 6 bases, with 9 bases of the junction left unmatched. The variable domain in full, with the rest retrieved from reference TRBV12-5 and TRBJ2-1, is DARVTQTPRHKVTEMGQEVTMRCQPILGHNTVFWYRQTMMQGLELLAYFRNRAPLDDSGMPKDRFSAEMPDATLATLKIQPSEPRDSAVYFCASGFCSGRINEQFFGPGTRLTVL.

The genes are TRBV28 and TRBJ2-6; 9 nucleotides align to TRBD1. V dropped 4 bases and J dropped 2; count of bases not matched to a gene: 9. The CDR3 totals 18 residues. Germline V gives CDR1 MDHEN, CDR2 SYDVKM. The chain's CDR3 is CASSSLNRGRAGANVLTF. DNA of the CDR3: TGTGCCAGCAGTTCGTTAAACAGGGGGCGCGCTGGGGCCAACGTCCTGACTTTC. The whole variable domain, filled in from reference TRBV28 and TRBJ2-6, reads DVKVTQSSRYLVKRTGEKVFLECVQDMDHENMFWYRQDPGLGLRLIYFSYDVKMKEKGDIPEGYSVSREKKERFSLILESASTNQTSMYLCASSSLNRGRAGANVLTFGAGSRLTVL.

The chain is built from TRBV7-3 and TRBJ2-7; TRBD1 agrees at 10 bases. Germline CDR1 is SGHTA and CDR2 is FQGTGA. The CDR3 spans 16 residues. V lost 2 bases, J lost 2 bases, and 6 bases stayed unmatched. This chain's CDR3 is CASSLFRDRGAYEQYF. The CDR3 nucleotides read TGTGCCAGCAGCTTATTCCGGGACAGGGGTGCCTACGAGCAGTACTTC.

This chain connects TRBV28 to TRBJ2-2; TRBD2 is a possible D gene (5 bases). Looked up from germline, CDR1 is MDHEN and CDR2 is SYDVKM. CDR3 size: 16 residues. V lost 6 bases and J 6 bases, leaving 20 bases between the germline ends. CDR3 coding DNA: TGTGCCAGCAGACCGACCGATCTCGGAGGCTCCGGGGAGCTGTTTTTT. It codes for CASRPTDLGGSGELFF.